The entry below gives a single T cell receptor (beta chain) sequence along with its context. The authors built TCR beta libraries using iRepertoire HTBI primers and Arm-PCR of CDR3 regions. TCRdb reanalysed the multiplex PCR reads using MiXCR and keeps one entry per CDR3 protein. The sample lists roughly 400,000 distinct CDR3 sequences, more than 20% seen once, with less than 25% in the top ten. Time point of the sample: persistent/refractory GD, antithyroid drugs over 5 years with positive TRAb. From PBMCs, RNA was extracted and then used to make the TCR library. This sample is part of a study of regulatory T cells in long-lasting Graves disease. The sample consisted of peripheral blood mononuclear cells (PBMCs), taken when the disease was refractory, from a patient treated with antithyroid drugs. The clonotype was recovered from a female donor with Graves disease.

This CDR3 is CASCRNSNQPQHF. DNA for the CDR3: TGTGCCAGCTGTCGGAATAGCAATCAGCCCCAGCATTTT. The J gene is TRBJ1-5, the V gene TRBV6-1; D not certain. The ends were cut back, 8 bases at V and 0 bases at J, with 8 bases in the middle. The CDR3 runs to 13 residues. Germline V gene sequence: CDR1 MNHNS, CDR2 SASEGT.